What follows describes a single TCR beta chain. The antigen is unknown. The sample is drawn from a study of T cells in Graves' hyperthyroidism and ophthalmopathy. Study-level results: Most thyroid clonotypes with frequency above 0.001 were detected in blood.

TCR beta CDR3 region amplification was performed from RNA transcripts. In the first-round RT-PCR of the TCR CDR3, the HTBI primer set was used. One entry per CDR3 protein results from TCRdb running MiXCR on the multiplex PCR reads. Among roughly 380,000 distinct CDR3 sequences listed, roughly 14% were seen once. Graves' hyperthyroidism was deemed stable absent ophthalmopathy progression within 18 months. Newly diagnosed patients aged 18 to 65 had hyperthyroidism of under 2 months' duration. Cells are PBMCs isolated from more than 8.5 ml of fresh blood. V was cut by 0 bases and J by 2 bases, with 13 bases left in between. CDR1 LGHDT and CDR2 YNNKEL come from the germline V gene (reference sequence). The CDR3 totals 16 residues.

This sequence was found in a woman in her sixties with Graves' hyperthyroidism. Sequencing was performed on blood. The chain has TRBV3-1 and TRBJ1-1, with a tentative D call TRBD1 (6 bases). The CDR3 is CASSQEWGQGNTEAFF. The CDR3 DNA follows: TGTGCCAGCAGCCAAGAATGGGGGCAGGGAAACACTGAAGCTTTCTTT.